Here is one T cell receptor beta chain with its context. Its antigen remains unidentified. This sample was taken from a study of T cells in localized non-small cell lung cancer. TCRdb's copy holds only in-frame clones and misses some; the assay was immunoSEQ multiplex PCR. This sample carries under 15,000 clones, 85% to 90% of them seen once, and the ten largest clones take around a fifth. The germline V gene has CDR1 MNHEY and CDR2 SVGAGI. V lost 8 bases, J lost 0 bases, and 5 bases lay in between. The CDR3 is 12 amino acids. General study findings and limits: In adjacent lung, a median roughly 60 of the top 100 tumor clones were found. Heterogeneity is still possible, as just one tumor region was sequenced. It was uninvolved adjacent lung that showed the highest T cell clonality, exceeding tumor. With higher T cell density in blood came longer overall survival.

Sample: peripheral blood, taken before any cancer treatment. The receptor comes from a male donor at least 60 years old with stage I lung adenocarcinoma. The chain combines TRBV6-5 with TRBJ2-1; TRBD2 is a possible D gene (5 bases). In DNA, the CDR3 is TGTGCCAGCCGGGGCTCCTACAATGAGCAGTTCTTC. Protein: CASRGSYNEQFF.